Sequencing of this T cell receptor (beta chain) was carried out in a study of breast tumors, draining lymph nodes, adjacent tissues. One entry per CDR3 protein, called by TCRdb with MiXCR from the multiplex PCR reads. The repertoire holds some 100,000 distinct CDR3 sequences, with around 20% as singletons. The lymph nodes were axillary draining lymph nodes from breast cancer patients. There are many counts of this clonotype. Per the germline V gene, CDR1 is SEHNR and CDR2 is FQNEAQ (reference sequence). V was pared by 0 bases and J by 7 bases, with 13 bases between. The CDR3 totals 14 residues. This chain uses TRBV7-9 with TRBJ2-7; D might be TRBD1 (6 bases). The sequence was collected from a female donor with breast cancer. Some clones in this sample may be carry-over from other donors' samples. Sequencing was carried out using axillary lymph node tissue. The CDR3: CASSLAGQLREQYF. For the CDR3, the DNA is TGTGCCAGCAGCTTAGCTGGACAGCTTCGGGAGCAGTACTTC.